These T cell receptor beta chains were read from a single sample in a study of blood T cell repertoires in COVID-19. The protocol was immunoSEQ multiplex PCR, while the TCRdb copy is restricted to in-frame clones and leaves out a portion. The table shows around 98,000 clones, with nearly 90% occurring only once. Sequences were obtained from peripheral blood. Source of these receptors: a man in his 70s with acute or convalescent COVID-19. Both conserved end residues are part of each CDR3. The D gene is left open where the match is weak. A row's size may be missing; if present it is once, few, many or a size class.

v_gene	abundance	len	j_gene	d_gene	CDR3nt	CDR3aa
TRBV19	.	14	TRBJ1-5	.	TGTGCCAGTAGTGAGGTCCCGGGCAATCAGCCCCAGCATTTT	CASSEVPGNQPQHF
TRBV11-1	.	14	TRBJ2-1	.	TGTGCCAGCAGCACCTCCGGGAGATACAATGAGCAGTTCTTC	CASSTSGRYNEQFF
TRBV19	.	14	TRBJ2-6	.	TGTGCCAGTAAGCCCAACAGGGGGGCCAACGTCCTGACTTTC	CASKPNRGANVLTF
TRBV3-1/TRBV3-2	.	15	TRBJ2-7	.	TGTGCCAGCAGCCCACAGGGCGCCCCAATTGGCGAGCAGTACTTC	CASSPQGAPIGEQYF
TRBV2	.	14	TRBJ1-5	TRBD1	TGTGCCAGCAGCGGGACAGGGAACAATCAGCCCCAGCATTTT	CASSGTGNNQPQHF
TRBV15	.	14	TRBJ1-2	.	TGTGCCACCAGCAGAGTGGGTCAGGGGTTAGGCTACACCTTC	CATSRVGQGLGYTF
TRBV27	.	13	TRBJ2-1	.	TGTGCCACAGGGAGGACCGGCTACAATGAGCAGTTCTTC	CATGRTGYNEQFF
TRBV3-1/TRBV3-2	.	15	TRBJ1-3	.	TGTGCCAGCAGCCAAGTGCAGGGAACTGGAAACACCATATATTTT	CASSQVQGTGNTIYF
TRBV11-2	.	17	TRBJ2-2	TRBD1	TGTGCCAGCAGCTTTTCGGCAGGGGGCCCCCGGACCGGGGAGCTGTTTTTT	CASSFSAGGPRTGELFF
TRBV7-9	.	13	TRBJ2-5	.	TGTGCCAGCAGCTTAGTTCAGGGGGAGACCCAGTACTTC	CASSLVQGETQYF
TRBV5-1	few	16	TRBJ2-7	.	TGCGCCAGCAGCTTATCCGGGGGAACCATTGGCGACGAGCAGTACTTC	CASSLSGGTIGDEQYF
TRBV6-5	.	14	TRBJ2-3	.	TGTGCCAGCAGTTTACTAGGGAGCACAGATACGCAGTATTTT	CASSLLGSTDTQYF
TRBV23-1	.	17	TRBJ1-5	.	TGCGCCAGCAGTCAATGGGGAGGGGAGGGCGGCAATCAGCCCCAGCATTTT	CASSQWGGEGGNQPQHF
TRBV19	.	13	TRBJ2-5	.	TGTGCCAGTAGTTTCAGGGTCCGGGAGACCCAGTACTTC	CASSFRVRETQYF
TRBV29-1	.	11	TRBJ1-1	.	TGCAGCTCTCGACTCGAAACTGAAGCTTTCTTT	CSSRLETEAFF
TRBV7-9	.	11	TRBJ1-2	.	TGTGCCAGCAGCGGTGCGGTGGCCCCGATTTTC	CASSGAVAPIF
TRBV5-1	.	12	TRBJ2-2	.	TGCGCCAGCAGGCCCGGCACCGGGGAGCTGTTTTTT	CASRPGTGELFF
TRBV30	.	11	TRBJ1-1	.	TGTGCCTGTAGTAAGGGGACTGAAGCTTTCTTT	CACSKGTEAFF
TRBV6-5	many	14	TRBJ1-1	.	TGTGCCAGCACCCTACAGGACCCGAACACTGAAGCTTTCTTT	CASTLQDPNTEAFF
TRBV15	.	13	TRBJ1-5	.	TGTGCCACCAGCAATCAGTACAATCAGCCCCAGCATTTT	CATSNQYNQPQHF
TRBV2	.	14	TRBJ2-3	TRBD1	TGTGCCAGCAGTCTTGGACAGGGGTCAGATACGCAGTATTTT	CASSLGQGSDTQYF
TRBV30	.	13	TRBJ2-1	.	TGTGCCTGGCTACCCGTCGGGGGCAATGAGCAGTTCTTC	CAWLPVGGNEQFF